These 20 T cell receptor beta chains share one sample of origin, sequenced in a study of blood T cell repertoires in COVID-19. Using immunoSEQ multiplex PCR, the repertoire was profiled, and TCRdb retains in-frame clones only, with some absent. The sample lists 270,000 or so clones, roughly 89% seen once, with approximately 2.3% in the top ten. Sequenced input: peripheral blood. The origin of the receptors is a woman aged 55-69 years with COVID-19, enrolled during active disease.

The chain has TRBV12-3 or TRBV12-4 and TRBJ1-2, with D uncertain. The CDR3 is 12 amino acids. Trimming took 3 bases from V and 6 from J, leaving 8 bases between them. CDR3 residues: CASSFSRDGYTF. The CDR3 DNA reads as TGTGCCAGCAGTTTCTCGCGGGATGGCTACACCTTC.

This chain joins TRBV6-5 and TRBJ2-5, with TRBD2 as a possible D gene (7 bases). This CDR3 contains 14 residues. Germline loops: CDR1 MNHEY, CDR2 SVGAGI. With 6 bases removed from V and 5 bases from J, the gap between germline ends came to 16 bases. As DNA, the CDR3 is TGTGCCAGCAGCCCACGGGGGGCATCGGAGACCCAGTACTTC. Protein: CASSPRGASETQYF.

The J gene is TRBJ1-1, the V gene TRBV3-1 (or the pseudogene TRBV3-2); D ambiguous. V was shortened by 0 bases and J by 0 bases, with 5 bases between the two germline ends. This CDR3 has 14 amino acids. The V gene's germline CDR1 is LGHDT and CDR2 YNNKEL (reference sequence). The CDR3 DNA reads TGTGCCAGCAGCCAAGATCTTGTGAACACTGAAGCTTTCTTT. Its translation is CASSQDLVNTEAFF.

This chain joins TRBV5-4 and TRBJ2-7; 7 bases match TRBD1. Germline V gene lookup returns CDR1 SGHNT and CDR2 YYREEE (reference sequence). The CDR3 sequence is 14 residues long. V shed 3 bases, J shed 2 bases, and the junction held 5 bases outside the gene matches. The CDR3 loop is CASSSGQTPYEQYF. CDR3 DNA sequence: TGTGCCAGCAGCTCGGGACAGACTCCCTACGAGCAGTACTTC.

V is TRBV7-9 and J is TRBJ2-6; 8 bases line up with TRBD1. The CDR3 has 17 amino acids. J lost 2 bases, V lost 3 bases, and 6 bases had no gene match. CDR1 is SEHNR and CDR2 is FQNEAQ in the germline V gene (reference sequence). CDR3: CASSFGTGSTGANVLTF. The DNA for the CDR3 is TGTGCCAGCAGCTTCGGGACAGGCTCTACTGGGGCCAACGTCCTGACTTTC. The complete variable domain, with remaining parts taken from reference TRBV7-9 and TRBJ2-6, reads DTGVSQNPRHKITKRGQNVTFRCDPISEHNRLYWYRQTLGQGPEFLTYFQNEAQLEKSRLLSDRFSAERPKGSFSTLEIQRTEQGDSAMYLCASSFGTGSTGANVLTFGAGSRLTVL.

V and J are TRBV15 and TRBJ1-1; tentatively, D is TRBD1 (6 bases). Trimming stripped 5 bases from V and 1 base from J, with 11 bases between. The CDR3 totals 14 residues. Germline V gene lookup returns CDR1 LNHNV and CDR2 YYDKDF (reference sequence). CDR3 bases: TGTGCCACCAGCGGGGGGGCGCGGAACACTGAAGCTTTCTTT. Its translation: CATSGGARNTEAFF.

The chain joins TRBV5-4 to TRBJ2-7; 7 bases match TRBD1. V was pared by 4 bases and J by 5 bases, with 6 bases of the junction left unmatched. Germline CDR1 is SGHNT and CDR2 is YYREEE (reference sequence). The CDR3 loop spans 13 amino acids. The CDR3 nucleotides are TGTGCCAGCAGCCCCCAGGGGGTCCACGAGCAGTACTTC. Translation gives CASSPQGVHEQYF.

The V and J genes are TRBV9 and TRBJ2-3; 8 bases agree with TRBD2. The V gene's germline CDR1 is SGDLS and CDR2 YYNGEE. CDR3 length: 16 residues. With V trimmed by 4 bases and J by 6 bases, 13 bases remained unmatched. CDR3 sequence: CASSLESGLEADTQYF. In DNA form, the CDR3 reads TGTGCCAGCAGCTTGGAATCGGGACTAGAGGCCGATACGCAGTATTTT.

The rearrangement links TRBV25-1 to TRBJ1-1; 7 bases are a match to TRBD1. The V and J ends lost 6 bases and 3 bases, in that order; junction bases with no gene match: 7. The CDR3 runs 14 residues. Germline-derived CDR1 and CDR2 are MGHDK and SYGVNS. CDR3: CASRPQGTDTEAFF. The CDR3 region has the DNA TGTGCCAGCAGGCCACAGGGGACGGACACTGAAGCTTTCTTT.

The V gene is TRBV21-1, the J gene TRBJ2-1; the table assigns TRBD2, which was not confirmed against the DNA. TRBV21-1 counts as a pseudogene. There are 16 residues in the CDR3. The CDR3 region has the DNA TGTGCCAGCAGCAAATCGAGGGAAACTTGGGACAATGAGCAGTTCTTC. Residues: CASSKSRETWDNEQFF.

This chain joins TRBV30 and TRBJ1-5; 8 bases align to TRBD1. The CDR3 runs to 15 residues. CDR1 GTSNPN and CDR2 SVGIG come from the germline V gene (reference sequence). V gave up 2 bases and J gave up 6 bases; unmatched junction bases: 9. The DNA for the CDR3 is TGTGCCTGGAGTCCCGACAGGGGACCAGGTCAGCCCCAGCATTTT. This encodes CAWSPDRGPGQPQHF.

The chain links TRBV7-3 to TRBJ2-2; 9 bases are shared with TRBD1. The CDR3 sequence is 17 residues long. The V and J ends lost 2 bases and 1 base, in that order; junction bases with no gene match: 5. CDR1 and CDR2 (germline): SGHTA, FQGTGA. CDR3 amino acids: CASSLSRQGVNTGELFF. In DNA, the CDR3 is TGTGCCAGCAGCTTATCCAGACAGGGGGTGAACACCGGGGAGCTGTTTTTT.

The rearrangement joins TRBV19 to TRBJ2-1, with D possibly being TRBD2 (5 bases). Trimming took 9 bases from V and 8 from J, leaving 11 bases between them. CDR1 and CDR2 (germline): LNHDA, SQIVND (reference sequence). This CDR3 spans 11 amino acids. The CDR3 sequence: CASGVWDEQFF. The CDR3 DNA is TGTGCCAGCGGGGTTTGGGATGAGCAGTTCTTC.

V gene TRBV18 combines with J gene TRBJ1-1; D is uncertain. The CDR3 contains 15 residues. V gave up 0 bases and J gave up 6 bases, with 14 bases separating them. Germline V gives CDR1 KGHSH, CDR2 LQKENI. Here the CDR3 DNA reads TGTGCCAGCTCACCACCTTTAGGGAGGGCCCCTGAAGCTTTCTTT. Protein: CASSPPLGRAPEAFF.

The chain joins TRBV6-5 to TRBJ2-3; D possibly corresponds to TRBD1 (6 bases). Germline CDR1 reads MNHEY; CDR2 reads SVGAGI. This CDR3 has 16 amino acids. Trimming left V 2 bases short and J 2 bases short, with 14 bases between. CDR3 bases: TGTGCCAGCAGTTACCTGCGGACAGCCCCCACAGATACGCAGTATTTT. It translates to CASSYLRTAPTDTQYF.

CDR3 protein: CATRGQGNTEAFF. The CDR3 nucleotides read TGTGCCACTCGAGGACAGGGGAACACTGAAGCTTTCTTT. The J gene is TRBJ1-1, the V gene TRBV25-1; 8 bases line up with TRBD1. Germline assignment: CDR1 MGHDK and CDR2 SYGVNS. The J segment lost 1 base and the V segment lost 10 bases, leaving 5 bases of the junction unmatched. The CDR3 length is 13 residues. The complete variable domain, with remaining parts taken from reference TRBV25-1 and TRBJ1-1, reads EADIYQTPRYLVIGTGKKITLECSQTMGHDKMYWYQQDPGMELHLIHYSYGVNSTEKGDLSSESTVSRIRTEHFPLTLESARPSHTSQYLCATRGQGNTEAFFGQGTRLTVV.

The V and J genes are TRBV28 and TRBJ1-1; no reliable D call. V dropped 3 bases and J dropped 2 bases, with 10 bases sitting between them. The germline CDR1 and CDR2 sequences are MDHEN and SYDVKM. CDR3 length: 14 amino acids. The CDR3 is CASSFVSFNTEAFF. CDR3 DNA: TGTGCCAGCAGTTTTGTCTCCTTTAACACTGAAGCTTTCTTT.

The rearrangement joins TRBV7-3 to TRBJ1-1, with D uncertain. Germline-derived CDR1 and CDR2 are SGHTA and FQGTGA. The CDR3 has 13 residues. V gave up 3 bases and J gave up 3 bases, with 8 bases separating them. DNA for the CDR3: TGTGCCAGCAGCTTTACTCTTGACACTGAAGCTTTCTTT. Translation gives CASSFTLDTEAFF.

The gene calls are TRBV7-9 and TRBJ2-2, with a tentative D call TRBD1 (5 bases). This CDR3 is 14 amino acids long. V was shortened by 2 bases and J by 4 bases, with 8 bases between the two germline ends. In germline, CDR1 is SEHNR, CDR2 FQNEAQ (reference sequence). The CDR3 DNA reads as TGTGCCAGCAGCTTACAGGGCTTCACCGGGGAGCTGTTTTTT. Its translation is CASSLQGFTGELFF.

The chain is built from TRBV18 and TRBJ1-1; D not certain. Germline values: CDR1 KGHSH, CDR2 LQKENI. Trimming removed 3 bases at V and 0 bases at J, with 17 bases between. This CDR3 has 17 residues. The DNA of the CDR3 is TGTGCCAGCTCACCTACGGGTGGCAGCTTCATGAACACTGAAGCTTTCTTT. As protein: CASSPTGGSFMNTEAFF.